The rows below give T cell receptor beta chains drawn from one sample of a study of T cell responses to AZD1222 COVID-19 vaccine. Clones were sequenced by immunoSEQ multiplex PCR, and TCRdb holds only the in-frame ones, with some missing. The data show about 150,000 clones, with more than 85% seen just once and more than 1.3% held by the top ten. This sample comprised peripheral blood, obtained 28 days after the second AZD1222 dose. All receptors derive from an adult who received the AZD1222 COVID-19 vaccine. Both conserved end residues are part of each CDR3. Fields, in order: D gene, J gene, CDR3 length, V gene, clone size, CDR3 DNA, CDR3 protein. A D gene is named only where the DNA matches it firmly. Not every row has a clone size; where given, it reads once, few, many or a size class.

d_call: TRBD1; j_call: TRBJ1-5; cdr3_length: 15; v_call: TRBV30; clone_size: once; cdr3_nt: TGTGCCTGGAGTCTACCGGACAGGCGGAATCAGCCCCAGCATTTT; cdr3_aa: CAWSLPDRRNQPQHF
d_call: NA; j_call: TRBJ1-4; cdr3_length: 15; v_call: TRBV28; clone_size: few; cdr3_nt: TGTGCCAGCAGTTTATTATCTGCAACTAATGAAAAACTGTTTTTT; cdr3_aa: CASSLLSATNEKLFF
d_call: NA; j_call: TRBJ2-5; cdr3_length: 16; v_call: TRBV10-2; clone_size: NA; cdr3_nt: TGCGCCAGCAGTGTAGTATTTAAAGGGGTCGGAGAGACCCAGTACTTC; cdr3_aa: CASSVVFKGVGETQYF
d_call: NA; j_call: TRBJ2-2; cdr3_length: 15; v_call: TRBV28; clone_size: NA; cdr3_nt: TGTGCCAGCAGTTTTTGGCAGTCGAACACCGGGGAGCTGTTTTTT; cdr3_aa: CASSFWQSNTGELFF
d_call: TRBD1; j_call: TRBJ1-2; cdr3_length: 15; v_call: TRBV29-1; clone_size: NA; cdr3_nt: TGCAGCCCTGGGACAGGGGCGAACGAAAACTATGGCTACACCTTC; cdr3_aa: CSPGTGANENYGYTF
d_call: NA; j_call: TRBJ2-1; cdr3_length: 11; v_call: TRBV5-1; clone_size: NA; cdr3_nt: TGCGCCAGCAGCTTCGACCATGAGCAGTTCTTC; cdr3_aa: CASSFDHEQFF
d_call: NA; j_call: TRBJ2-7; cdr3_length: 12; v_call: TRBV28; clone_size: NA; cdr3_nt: TGTGCCAGCAGTATTCAACCTGGGGAGCAGTACTTC; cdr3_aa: CASSIQPGEQYF
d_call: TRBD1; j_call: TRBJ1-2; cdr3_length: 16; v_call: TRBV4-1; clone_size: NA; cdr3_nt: TGCGCCAGCAGCCAAGAGACAGGGGTATCGAACTATGGCTACACCTTC; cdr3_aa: CASSQETGVSNYGYTF
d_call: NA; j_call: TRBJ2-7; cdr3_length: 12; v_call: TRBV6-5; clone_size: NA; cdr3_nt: TGTGCCAGCAGTCTGAGCGGGCGCGAGCAGTACTTC; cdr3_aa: CASSLSGREQYF
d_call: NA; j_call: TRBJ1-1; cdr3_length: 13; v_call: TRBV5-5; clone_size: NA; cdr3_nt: TGTGCCAGCAGCGTCACAGGGAACACTGAAGCTTTCTTT; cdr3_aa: CASSVTGNTEAFF
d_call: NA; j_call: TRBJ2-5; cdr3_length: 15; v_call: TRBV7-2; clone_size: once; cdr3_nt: TGTGCCAGCAGCTTTCGGACAGTCGGACGGGAGACCCAGTACTTC; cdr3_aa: CASSFRTVGRETQYF